The clone carrying this TCR beta chain has only a few counts. These data are taken from a study of CD8 T cells in ankylosing spondylitis. Trimming took 1 base from V and 7 from J; bases not matched to a gene: 14. Germline V gene lookup returns CDR1 SNHLY and CDR2 FYNNEI. This CDR3 region has 17 residues. TCRdb re-derived calls from the 5' RACE reads in MiXCR, one entry per CDR3 protein. Of 380,000 or so distinct CDR3 sequences in the sample, 20% were seen once. Sequenced material: blood, either unsorted or a sorted T cell fraction (not recorded which). The gene calls are TRBV2 and TRBJ2-7; 9 bases fit TRBD1. This receptor was identified in a male donor with ankylosing spondylitis or in good health (not recorded which). In DNA form, the CDR3 reads TGTGCCAGCAGTGAAGAGGGACAGGGTACCTACGTCAGGGAGCAGTACTTC. Translated: CASSEEGQGTYVREQYF.